This TCR beta chain stems from a study of spatial heterogeneity in lung cancer. Study-level points and caveats: The number of expanded tumor alpha and beta chains correlated with mutation number. Estimated TCR-seq coverage of tumor T cells was only around 7% for alpha chains. For beta chains, the corresponding estimate was about 12%.

Time point denoted: sample taken at primary tumor resection. This clonotype has at least ten counts. What it binds is unknown. TCRdb itself ran the 5' RACE reads through MiXCR, one entry per CDR3 protein. This sample yields about 100,000 distinct CDR3 sequences, of which 3.5% to 5% are seen a single time; approximately 22% belongs to the top ten. Trimming took 3 bases from V and 4 from J, leaving 11 bases between them. Looked up from germline, CDR1 is KGHSY and CDR2 is FQNENV. CDR3 length: 14 amino acids. Here the sequenced sample was lung tumor tissue, taken at surgery. The source of this sequence is a male donor with early-stage non-small cell lung cancer. The rearrangement links TRBV16 to TRBJ2-3; no clear D. The CDR3 here is CASSQSALADTQYF. The CDR3 coding sequence is TGTGCCAGCAGCCAGTCCGCACTTGCAGATACGCAGTATTTT.